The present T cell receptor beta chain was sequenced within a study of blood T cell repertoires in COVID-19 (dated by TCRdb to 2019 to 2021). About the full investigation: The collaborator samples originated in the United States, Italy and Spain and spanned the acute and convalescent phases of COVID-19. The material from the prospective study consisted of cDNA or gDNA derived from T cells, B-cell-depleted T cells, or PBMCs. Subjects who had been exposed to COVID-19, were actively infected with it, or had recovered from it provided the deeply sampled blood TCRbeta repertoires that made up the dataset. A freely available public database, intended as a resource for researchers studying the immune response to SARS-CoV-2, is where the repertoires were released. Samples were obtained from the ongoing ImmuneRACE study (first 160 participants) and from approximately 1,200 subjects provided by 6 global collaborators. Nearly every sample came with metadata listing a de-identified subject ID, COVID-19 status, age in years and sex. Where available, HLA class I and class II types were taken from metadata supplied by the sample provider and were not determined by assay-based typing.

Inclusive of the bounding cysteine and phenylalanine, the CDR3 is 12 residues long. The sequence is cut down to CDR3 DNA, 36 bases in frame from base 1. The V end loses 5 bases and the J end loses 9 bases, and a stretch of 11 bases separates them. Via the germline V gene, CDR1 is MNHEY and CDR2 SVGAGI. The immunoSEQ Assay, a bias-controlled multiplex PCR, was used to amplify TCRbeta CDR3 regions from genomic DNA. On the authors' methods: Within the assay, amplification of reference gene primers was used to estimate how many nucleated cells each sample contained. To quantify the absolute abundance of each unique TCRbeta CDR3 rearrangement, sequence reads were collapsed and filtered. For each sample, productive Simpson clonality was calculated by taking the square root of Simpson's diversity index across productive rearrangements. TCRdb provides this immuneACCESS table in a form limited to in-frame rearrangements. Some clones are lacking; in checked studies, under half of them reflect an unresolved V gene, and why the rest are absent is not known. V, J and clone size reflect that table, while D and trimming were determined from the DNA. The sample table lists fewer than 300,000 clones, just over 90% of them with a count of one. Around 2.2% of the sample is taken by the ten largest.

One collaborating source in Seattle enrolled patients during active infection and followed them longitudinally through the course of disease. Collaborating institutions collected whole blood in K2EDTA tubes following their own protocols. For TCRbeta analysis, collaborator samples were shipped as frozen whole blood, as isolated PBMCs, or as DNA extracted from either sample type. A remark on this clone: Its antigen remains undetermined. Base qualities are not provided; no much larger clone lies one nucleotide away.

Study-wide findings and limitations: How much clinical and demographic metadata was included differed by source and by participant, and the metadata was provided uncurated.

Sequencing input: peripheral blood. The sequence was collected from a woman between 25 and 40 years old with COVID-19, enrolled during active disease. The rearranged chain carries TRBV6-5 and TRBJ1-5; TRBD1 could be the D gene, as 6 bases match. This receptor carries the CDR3 CASSTGSGPQHF. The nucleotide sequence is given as TGTGCCAGCAGTACAGGGTCAGGGCCCCAGCATTTT.